This entry is about one T cell receptor beta chain. The data derive from a study of blood T cell repertoires in COVID-19. The overall study: From T cells, B-cell-depleted T cells, or PBMCs came the material, which was cDNA or gDNA.

Per the original methods: Counts of nucleated cells, estimated from reference gene primer amplification, were obtained. Assay used: immunoSEQ multiplex PCR; TCRdb lists only in-frame clones, some missing. V and J calls and clone size are copied from that table; D and trimming were computed from the DNA. The sample lists approximately 330,000 clones, around 89% occurring once. In germline, CDR1 is KGHSH, CDR2 LQKENI. The CDR3 is 16 residues long. V shed 3 bases and J shed 5 bases, with 16 bases lying between them. The chain joins TRBV18 to TRBJ2-2, with D possibly being TRBD1 (6 bases). The clonotype originates from a woman in her fifties or sixties with active or convalescent COVID-19. The sequencing sample was made of peripheral blood. The CDR3 loop is CASSPPRGPGTGELFF. The CDR3 coding sequence is TGTGCCAGCTCACCTCCCAGGGGTCCAGGAACCGGGGAGCTGTTTTTT.